A selection of T cell receptor beta chains follows, all from one sample in a study of cytomegalovirus exposure and HLA in healthy donors. The table came from immunoSEQ multiplex PCR; TCRdb's copy has only in-frame clones and leaves some out. Here the sample spans around 200,000 clones, approximately 83% being singletons. The specimen was PBMCs. These receptors were collected from a woman aged 18 to 35 in good health and CMV-seropositive. Both conserved end residues are part of each CDR3. The D gene is left open where the match is weak. Clone sizes are given selectively: once, few, many, or a class where the clone is expanded.

>NA|TRBJ2-5|TRBV7-3|NA
CASSLGSGLETQYF
TGTGCCAGCAGCTTGGGCTCAGGGTTAGAGACCCAGTACTTC
>NA|TRBJ2-5|TRBV2|NA
CASSAEETQYF
TGTGCCAGCAGTGCGGAGGAGACCCAGTACTTC
>NA|TRBJ1-1|TRBV2|NA
CARGRAANTEAFF
TGTGCCAGGGGGAGGGCGGCGAACACTGAAGCTTTCTTT
>NA|TRBJ2-3|TRBV10-3|TRBD2
CAISEPTSGGAHTQYF
TGTGCCATCAGTGAGCCGACTAGCGGGGGGGCACATACGCAGTATTTT
>NA|TRBJ2-5|TRBV12-5|NA
CASGLGGVETQYF
TGTGCTAGTGGTTTGGGTGGAGTAGAGACCCAGTACTTC
>NA|TRBJ1-2|TRBV5-1|NA
CASSLDRGDYGYTF
TGCGCCAGCAGCTTGGATCGGGGGGACTATGGCTACACCTTC
>NA|TRBJ2-1|TRBV6-1|NA
CASTTGNNEQFF
TGTGCCAGCACGACGGGGAACAATGAGCAGTTCTTC
>NA|TRBJ2-3|TRBV5-1|TRBD2
CASSSSGRADTQYF
TGCGCCAGCAGCTCTAGCGGGAGGGCAGATACGCAGTATTTT
>once|TRBJ2-7|TRBV5-4|TRBD2
CASSRSSGGSIYEQYF
TGTGCCAGCAGTCGGTCCAGCGGGGGGTCTATCTACGAGCAGTACTTC
>NA|TRBJ2-4|TRBV18|NA
CASSPQSIKDIQYF
TGTGCCAGCTCACCACAGAGTATTAAAGACATTCAGTACTTC
>few|TRBJ2-2|TRBV14|NA
CASSQERGSIGGELFF
TGTGCCAGCAGCCAAGAACGGGGATCGATCGGCGGGGAGCTGTTTTTT
>NA|TRBJ2-5|TRBV9|TRBD1
CASSSQGSVETQYF
TGTGCCAGCAGCTCACAGGGGAGCGTGGAGACCCAGTACTTC